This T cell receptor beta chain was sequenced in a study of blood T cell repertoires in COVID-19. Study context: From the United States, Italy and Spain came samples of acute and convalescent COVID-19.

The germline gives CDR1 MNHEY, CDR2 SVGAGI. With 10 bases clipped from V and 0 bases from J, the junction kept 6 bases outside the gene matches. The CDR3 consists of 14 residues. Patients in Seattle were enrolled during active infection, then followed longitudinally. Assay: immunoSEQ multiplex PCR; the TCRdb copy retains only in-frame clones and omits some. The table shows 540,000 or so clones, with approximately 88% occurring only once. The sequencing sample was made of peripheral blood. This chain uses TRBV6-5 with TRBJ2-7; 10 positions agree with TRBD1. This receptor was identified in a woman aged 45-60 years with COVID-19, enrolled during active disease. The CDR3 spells CATRTGGSSYEQYF. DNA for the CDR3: TGTGCCACCCGGACAGGGGGGAGCTCCTACGAGCAGTACTTC.